This is a list of T cell receptor beta chains from one sample in a study of neurological immune-mediated disorders. TCRdb called the 5' RACE reads again in MiXCR, with one record for every CDR3 protein. The repertoire holds approximately 20,000 distinct CDR3 sequences, with roughly 2.6% as singletons. The sample was PBMCs. Receptors originate from a woman aged 18 to 35 with multiple sclerosis. CDR3s include the opening cysteine and the closing phenylalanine or tryptophan. The D gene is left open where the match is weak. Expanded clones get a size class; other rows say once, few or many, or leave the size out.

d_call: -
clone_size: many
j_call: TRBJ2-7
v_call: TRBV20-1
cdr3_aa: CSARSYEQYF
cdr3_nt: TGCAGTGCTAGATCCTACGAGCAGTACTTC

d_call: -
clone_size: -
j_call: TRBJ2-2
v_call: TRBV5-4
cdr3_aa: CASSSSNTGELFF
cdr3_nt: TGTGCCAGCAGCTCGTCGAACACCGGGGAGCTGTTTTTT

d_call: -
clone_size: few
j_call: TRBJ1-2
v_call: TRBV11-3
cdr3_aa: CASSPQGQNGYTF
cdr3_nt: TGTGCCAGCAGCCCCCAGGGCCAGAATGGCTACACCTTC

d_call: -
clone_size: many
j_call: TRBJ2-2
v_call: TRBV7-2
cdr3_aa: CASSLDWNTGELFF
cdr3_nt: TGTGCCAGCAGCTTAGACTGGAACACCGGGGAGCTGTTTTTT

d_call: -
clone_size: many
j_call: TRBJ2-3
v_call: TRBV7-9
cdr3_aa: CASSLGRSTDTQYF
cdr3_nt: TGTGCCAGCAGCTTAGGTCGGAGCACAGATACGCAGTATTTT

d_call: -
clone_size: many
j_call: TRBJ1-2
v_call: TRBV20-1
cdr3_aa: CSARDEPSYGYTF
cdr3_nt: TGCAGTGCTAGAGATGAACCATCCTATGGCTACACCTTC

d_call: -
clone_size: many
j_call: TRBJ2-5
v_call: TRBV11-2
cdr3_aa: CASSLDAGGPQKTQYF
cdr3_nt: TGTGCCAGCAGCTTAGATGCCGGGGGTCCTCAAAAGACCCAGTACTTC

d_call: -
clone_size: -
j_call: TRBJ2-7
v_call: TRBV11-3
cdr3_aa: CASSWGRTYEQYF
cdr3_nt: TGTGCCAGCAGCTGGGGACGGACCTACGAGCAGTACTTC

d_call: -
clone_size: medium-sized
j_call: TRBJ2-3
v_call: TRBV9
cdr3_aa: CASSFTDTQYF
cdr3_nt: TGTGCCAGCAGCTTCACAGATACGCAGTATTTT

d_call: -
clone_size: many
j_call: TRBJ2-1
v_call: TRBV12-5
cdr3_aa: CASGLDKYDEQFF
cdr3_nt: TGTGCTAGTGGTTTGGACAAGTACGATGAGCAGTTCTTC

d_call: -
clone_size: many
j_call: TRBJ1-3
v_call: TRBV3-1
cdr3_aa: CASSLGRLGNTIYF
cdr3_nt: TGTGCCAGCAGCCTGGGACGGCTCGGAAACACCATATATTTT

d_call: TRBD2
clone_size: many
j_call: TRBJ2-1
v_call: TRBV20-1
cdr3_aa: CSARKVAGDHNEQFF
cdr3_nt: TGCAGTGCTAGAAAGGTGGCGGGAGACCACAATGAGCAGTTCTTC

d_call: -
clone_size: many
j_call: TRBJ2-1
v_call: TRBV11-2
cdr3_aa: CASASTRSSYNEQFF
cdr3_nt: TGTGCCAGCGCCTCTACGCGGAGCTCCTACAATGAGCAGTTCTTC

d_call: -
clone_size: many
j_call: TRBJ2-5
v_call: TRBV12-3/TRBV12-4
cdr3_aa: CAAGRGEAQYF
cdr3_nt: TGTGCCGCCGGTAGGGGGGAGGCCCAGTACTTC

d_call: -
clone_size: medium-sized
j_call: TRBJ2-1
v_call: TRBV7-3
cdr3_aa: CASTPSIASNEQFF
cdr3_nt: TGTGCCAGCACCCCGAGTATAGCCAGCAATGAGCAGTTCTTC

d_call: TRBD1
clone_size: many
j_call: TRBJ1-1
v_call: TRBV29-1
cdr3_aa: CSARQGLNTEAFF
cdr3_nt: TGCAGCGCTCGACAGGGCCTGAACACTGAAGCTTTCTTT

d_call: -
clone_size: many
j_call: TRBJ2-3
v_call: TRBV10-3
cdr3_aa: CAISDWSASGTDTQYF
cdr3_nt: TGTGCCATCAGTGACTGGAGCGCTAGCGGCACAGATACGCAGTATTTT

d_call: TRBD1
clone_size: many
j_call: TRBJ1-4
v_call: TRBV7-2
cdr3_aa: CASSLDRVNEKLFF
cdr3_nt: TGTGCCAGCAGTTTGGACAGGGTGAATGAAAAACTGTTTTTT

d_call: TRBD1
clone_size: many
j_call: TRBJ1-1
v_call: TRBV6-7
cdr3_aa: CASSYKVRDRSFGAFF
cdr3_nt: TGTGCCAGCAGTTACAAGGTTCGGGACAGGTCCTTCGGAGCTTTCTTT

d_call: TRBD1
clone_size: medium-sized
j_call: TRBJ1-1
v_call: TRBV24-1
cdr3_aa: CATSDPGQGGTEAFF
cdr3_nt: TGTGCCACCAGTGACCCAGGACAGGGCGGCACTGAAGCTTTCTTT

d_call: -
clone_size: many
j_call: TRBJ2-1
v_call: TRBV20-1
cdr3_aa: CSASLREHNEQFF
cdr3_nt: TGCAGTGCTTCCCTCCGGGAACACAATGAGCAGTTCTTC

d_call: TRBD1
clone_size: medium-sized
j_call: TRBJ1-1
v_call: TRBV14
cdr3_aa: CASSQNRGMNTEAFF
cdr3_nt: TGTGCCAGCAGCCAAAACAGGGGTATGAACACTGAAGCTTTCTTT

d_call: -
clone_size: many
j_call: TRBJ1-1
v_call: TRBV15
cdr3_aa: CATSRDTHEAFF
cdr3_nt: TGTGCCACCAGTCGGGACACTCATGAAGCTTTCTTT

d_call: -
clone_size: many
j_call: TRBJ1-1
v_call: TRBV5-1
cdr3_aa: CASSPRTLNTEAFF
cdr3_nt: TGCGCCAGCAGCCCGCGGACGTTGAACACTGAAGCTTTCTTT

d_call: -
clone_size: many
j_call: TRBJ2-3
v_call: TRBV27
cdr3_aa: CASSFNPRTDTQYF
cdr3_nt: TGTGCCAGCAGTTTCAACCCGCGCACAGATACGCAGTATTTT

d_call: -
clone_size: many
j_call: TRBJ1-5
v_call: TRBV20-1
cdr3_aa: CSARAGQGDFSEHF
cdr3_nt: TGCAGTGCTAGAGCCGGACAAGGGGATTTCTCTGAGCATTTT

d_call: -
clone_size: many
j_call: TRBJ1-1
v_call: TRBV7-3
cdr3_aa: CASSLAGVMNTEAFF
cdr3_nt: TGTGCCAGCAGCTTAGCGGGGGTCATGAACACTGAAGCTTTCTTT

d_call: TRBD2
clone_size: many
j_call: TRBJ2-3
v_call: TRBV20-1
cdr3_aa: CSATPVKRELTDTQYF
cdr3_nt: TGCAGTGCTACCCCTGTAAAGCGGGAGCTCACAGATACGCAGTATTTT

d_call: TRBD2
clone_size: many
j_call: TRBJ2-1
v_call: TRBV5-1
cdr3_aa: CASSLEASGRNNEQFF
cdr3_nt: TGCGCCAGCAGCTTGGAAGCTAGCGGGCGAAACAATGAGCAGTTCTTC

d_call: -
clone_size: few
j_call: TRBJ2-6
v_call: TRBV5-1
cdr3_aa: CASSSTGTAHNVLTF
cdr3_nt: TGCGCCAGCAGCTCGACCGGGACCGCTCATAACGTCCTGACTTTC

d_call: -
clone_size: many
j_call: TRBJ1-1
v_call: TRBV27
cdr3_aa: CASSQQGYKAFF
cdr3_nt: TGTGCCAGCAGTCAACAGGGTTATAAGGCTTTCTTT

d_call: -
clone_size: many
j_call: TRBJ1-5
v_call: TRBV7-2
cdr3_aa: CASSLALGNQPQHF
cdr3_nt: TGTGCCAGCAGCTTAGCTCTTGGGAATCAGCCCCAGCATTTT

d_call: TRBD2
clone_size: many
j_call: TRBJ2-1
v_call: TRBV5-1
cdr3_aa: CASSLVAGVDEQFF
cdr3_nt: TGCGCCAGCAGCTTGGTTGCGGGAGTGGATGAGCAGTTCTTC

d_call: -
clone_size: many
j_call: TRBJ2-2
v_call: TRBV7-2
cdr3_aa: CASSLYRTAGELFF
cdr3_nt: TGTGCCAGCAGCTTATACAGGACGGCCGGGGAGCTGTTTTTT

d_call: TRBD1
clone_size: many
j_call: TRBJ1-2
v_call: TRBV20-1
cdr3_aa: CSASWTGPYGYTF
cdr3_nt: TGCAGTGCTAGTTGGACAGGTCCCTATGGCTACACCTTC

d_call: -
clone_size: many
j_call: TRBJ2-3
v_call: TRBV7-9
cdr3_aa: CASSLLGGSSTDTQYF
cdr3_nt: TGTGCCAGCAGCTTACTGGGCGGGTCTAGCACAGATACGCAGTATTTT

d_call: -
clone_size: many
j_call: TRBJ1-1
v_call: TRBV7-9
cdr3_aa: CASSLVPEAFF
cdr3_nt: TGTGCCAGCAGCTTAGTTCCTGAAGCTTTCTTT

d_call: -
clone_size: many
j_call: TRBJ1-2
v_call: TRBV6-6
cdr3_aa: CASRLETNYGYTF
cdr3_nt: TGTGCCAGCAGGCTAGAGACTAACTATGGCTACACCTTC

d_call: TRBD2
clone_size: -
j_call: TRBJ2-1
v_call: TRBV6-2/TRBV6-3
cdr3_aa: CASSYKRGGESYNEQFF
cdr3_nt: TGTGCCAGCAGTTACAAGCGGGGGGGCGAATCGTACAATGAGCAGTTCTTC

d_call: -
clone_size: many
j_call: TRBJ1-1
v_call: TRBV29-1
cdr3_aa: CSVSVKLNTEAFF
cdr3_nt: TGCAGCGTTTCAGTTAAATTGAACACTGAAGCTTTCTTT

d_call: TRBD2
clone_size: many
j_call: TRBJ2-1
v_call: TRBV7-8
cdr3_aa: CASSHGTSESSYNEQFF
cdr3_nt: TGTGCCAGCAGCCACGGGACTAGCGAGAGCTCCTACAATGAGCAGTTCTTC

d_call: TRBD1
clone_size: many
j_call: TRBJ2-5
v_call: TRBV27
cdr3_aa: CATSRTGGLYGETQYF
cdr3_nt: TGTGCCACCAGTAGGACAGGGGGCTTATACGGGGAGACCCAGTACTTC

d_call: -
clone_size: many
j_call: TRBJ1-1
v_call: TRBV5-1
cdr3_aa: CASSLEVSGYMNTEAFF
cdr3_nt: TGCGCCAGCAGCTTGGAGGTCAGTGGGTACATGAACACTGAAGCTTTCTTT

d_call: -
clone_size: -
j_call: TRBJ1-1
v_call: TRBV3-1
cdr3_aa: CASSHGGTEAFF
cdr3_nt: TGTGCCAGCAGCCATGGGGGGACTGAAGCTTTTTTT

d_call: -
clone_size: many
j_call: TRBJ2-3
v_call: TRBV6-1
cdr3_aa: CASNRRSDTQYF
cdr3_nt: TGTGCCAGCAACAGAAGGTCAGATACGCAGTATTTT

d_call: -
clone_size: many
j_call: TRBJ2-3
v_call: TRBV15
cdr3_aa: CATSRGDEGDTYF
cdr3_nt: TGTGCCACCAGCAGAGGGGACGAGGGGGATACGTATTTT